Reported below is one T cell receptor (beta chain). Repertoires were generated with immunoSEQ multiplex PCR, while TCRdb's copy carries only in-frame clones and drops some. Of about 52,000 clones in the sample, roughly 87% were seen once. This specimen belongs to a study of blood T cell repertoires in COVID-19. Across the study: Italy, Spain and the United States were the sources of the convalescent and acute COVID-19 samples.

The germline gives CDR1 LGHDT, CDR2 YNNKEL (reference sequence). Losses at the gene ends were 1 base for V and 7 bases for J; bases not matched to a gene: 9. CDR3 length: 17 amino acids. Sequencing input: peripheral blood. The chain links TRBV3-1 (or the pseudogene TRBV3-2) to TRBJ1-6, with TRBD1 matching over 8 bases. The source of this sequence is a human donor with active COVID-19. The donor label of this sample is uncertain. CDR3 in DNA: TGTGCCAGCAGCCAAGCGGGGCAGGGGGCGCGAAATTCACCCCTCCACTTT. The encoded protein is CASSQAGQGARNSPLHF.